This TCR beta chain appears in the sequencing data of a study of regulatory T cells in long-lasting Graves disease. Across the whole study: Patients with new Graves' disease had used antithyroid drugs below 3 months. Study observations and caveats: Among samples with persistent disease, TRBV28, TRBJ1-2 and TRBJ2-5 were favored. Among the persistent patients, 2,500 to 3,500 public clonotypes were shared, more than the 850 to 1,000 shared among new patients.

Regarding time point: newly diagnosed GD, antithyroid drugs for less than 3 months. The TCR library was prepared using RNA isolated from PBMCs. The germline V gene has CDR1 SNHLY and CDR2 FYNNEI. V was trimmed by 0 bases and J by 8 bases, leaving 7 bases between them. The CDR3 runs to 12 residues. The sample holds many counts of this clonotype. The antigen is undetermined. Building the TCR beta libraries relied on iRepertoire HTBI primers, and CDR3 regions underwent Arm-PCR. TCRdb fed the multiplex PCR reads into MiXCR, producing one record per CDR3 protein. The table shows around 330,000 distinct CDR3 sequences, with under 20% occurring only once.

This TCR came from a female donor with Graves disease. Sample: peripheral blood mononuclear cells (PBMCs), taken at new diagnosis, from a patient treated with antithyroid drugs. The V call is TRBV2, the J call TRBJ1-1; no reliable D call. This chain's CDR3 is CASSEASPEAFF. The CDR3 DNA reads TGTGCCAGCAGTGAAGCCAGTCCAGAAGCTTTCTTT.